The next 11 T cell receptor beta chains were all read from a single sample in a study of blood T cell repertoires in COVID-19. The protocol was immunoSEQ multiplex PCR, while the TCRdb copy is restricted to in-frame clones and leaves out a portion. The table records tens of thousands of clones, approximately 80% of them present only once. The sample consisted of peripheral blood. The receptors were sampled from a man in his sixties with acute or convalescent COVID-19.

The V gene is TRBV9, the J gene TRBJ1-1, with a weak D call TRBD1 (6 bases). V lost 0 bases, J lost 1 base, and 10 bases lay in between. This CDR3 region has 15 residues. Germline CDR1 SGDLS, CDR2 YYNGEE. CDR3 loop: CASSVASGQNTEAFF. DNA for the CDR3: TGTGCCAGCAGCGTAGCTTCGGGACAGAACACTGAAGCTTTCTTT.

The chain has TRBV5-6 and TRBJ2-5, with 12 bases aligning to TRBD2. The CDR3 sequence is 16 residues long. CDR1 and CDR2 from the germline V gene are SGHDT and YYEEEE. V was pared by 5 bases and J by 1 base, with 6 bases of the junction left unmatched. In DNA, the CDR3 is TGTGCCAGCAGTCTAGGACTAGCGGGGCCCCAAGAGACCCAGTACTTC. Translation: CASSLGLAGPQETQYF.

V gene TRBV18 combines with J gene TRBJ2-1; 7 nucleotides align to TRBD2. CDR3 length equals 17 residues. The germline CDR1 and CDR2 sequences are KGHSH and LQKENI. V trimming: 3 bases; J trimming: 3 bases; junction bases outside the gene matches: 11. The CDR3 region is CASSPRLSQRGYNEQFF. CDR3 nucleotide sequence: TGTGCCAGCTCACCCCGCCTAAGCCAGCGGGGCTACAATGAGCAGTTCTTC.

V and J are TRBV6-1 and TRBJ1-6; unclear D gene. Germline CDR1 MNHNS, CDR2 SASEGT. Trimming removed 0 bases from V and 9 bases from J, with 9 bases in between. CDR3 length equals 14 residues. The DNA of the CDR3 is TGTGCCAGCAGTGAAGCGAGGCCACCTTCACCCCTCCACTTT. Its translation: CASSEARPPSPLHF.

The chain links TRBV6-5 to TRBJ1-2; TRBD1 matches 10 bases. V was pared by 9 bases and J by 6 bases, with 10 bases of the junction left unmatched. The CDR3 contains 14 residues. Germline V gene data show CDR1 as MNHEY and CDR2 as SVGAGI. The CDR3 reads CASTGQGVFNGYTF. The CDR3 coding sequence is TGTGCCAGTACCGGACAGGGGGTCTTTAATGGCTACACCTTC.

The genes are TRBV18 and TRBJ2-5; 8 bases agree with TRBD2. The CDR3 runs to 17 residues. Trimming removed 0 bases from V and 4 bases from J; junction bases left unmatched: 10. Looked up from germline, CDR1 is KGHSH and CDR2 is LQKENI. CDR3 DNA: TGTGCCAGCTCACCACCGTCATTCGGGGGGGCAGGAGAGACCCAGTACTTC. This gives the protein CASSPPSFGGAGETQYF. Drawing the rest from reference TRBV18 and TRBJ2-5, the complete variable domain is NAGVMQNPRHLVRRRGQEARLRCSPMKGHSHVYWYRQLPEEGLKFMVYLQKENIIDESGMPKERFSAEFPKEGPSILRIQQVVRGDSAAYFCASSPPSFGGAGETQYFGPGTRLLVL.

CDR3 DNA: TGTGCCTGGAGTAGGACCGGGACAGGTCGTTCCGGGGAGCTGTTTTTT. This sequence encodes CAWSRTGTGRSGELFF. The rearrangement uses TRBV30 and TRBJ2-2, with 8 bases matching TRBD1. The CDR3 runs to 16 residues. CDR1 is GTSNPN and CDR2 is SVGIG in the germline V gene (reference sequence). The V gene end was trimmed by 2 bases and the J gene end by 6 bases; junction bases not matched to a gene: 11. Looking up the rest from reference TRBV30 and TRBJ2-2 gives the full variable domain: SQTIHQWPATLVQPVGSPLSLECTVEGTSNPNLYWYRQAAGRGLQLLFYSVGIGQISSEVPQNLSASRPQDRQFILSSKKLLLSDSGFYLCAWSRTGTGRSGELFFGEGSRLTVL.

The chain is built from TRBV13 and TRBJ1-3; 8 bases match TRBD1. This CDR3 region has 17 residues. The V and J ends lost 5 bases and 0 bases, in that order; junction bases with no gene match: 9. Germline V lookup: CDR1 PRHDT, CDR2 FYEKMQ (reference sequence). For the CDR3, the DNA is TGTGCCAGCAGCGTACGACAGGGGCCCAACTCTGGAAACACCATATATTTT. This encodes CASSVRQGPNSGNTIYF.

The V call is TRBV5-1, the J call TRBJ2-3, with TRBD1 matching over 8 bases. The CDR3 spans 15 residues. The germline gives CDR1 SGHRS, CDR2 YFSETQ. V was pared by 4 bases and J by 5 bases, with 9 bases of the junction left unmatched. The CDR3 reads CASSPGQGGIDTQYF. The CDR3, as DNA: TGCGCCAGCAGCCCAGGACAGGGTGGGATAGATACGCAGTATTTT.

This clone was seen a handful of times. V and J are TRBV19 and TRBJ1-5; 7 nucleotides agree with TRBD1. J lost 5 bases, V lost 5 bases, and 9 bases had no gene match. CDR1 is LNHDA and CDR2 is SQIVND in the germline V gene (reference sequence). This CDR3 comprises 15 residues. DNA of the CDR3: TGTGCCAGTAGTCCAATTCAGGGGGGAGATCAGCCCCAGCATTTT. Translating it yields CASSPIQGGDQPQHF.

This clone was counted a single time. The chain couples TRBV7-8 to TRBJ2-2, with TRBD1 matching 9 bases. The V gene's germline CDR1 is SGHVS and CDR2 FQNEAQ. This CDR3 has 15 amino acids. Losses at the gene ends were 4 bases for V and 5 bases for J; bases not matched to a gene: 5. CDR3 loop: CASSWGTGRTGELFF. CDR3 DNA sequence: TGTGCCAGCAGCTGGGGGACAGGGAGAACCGGGGAGCTGTTTTTT.